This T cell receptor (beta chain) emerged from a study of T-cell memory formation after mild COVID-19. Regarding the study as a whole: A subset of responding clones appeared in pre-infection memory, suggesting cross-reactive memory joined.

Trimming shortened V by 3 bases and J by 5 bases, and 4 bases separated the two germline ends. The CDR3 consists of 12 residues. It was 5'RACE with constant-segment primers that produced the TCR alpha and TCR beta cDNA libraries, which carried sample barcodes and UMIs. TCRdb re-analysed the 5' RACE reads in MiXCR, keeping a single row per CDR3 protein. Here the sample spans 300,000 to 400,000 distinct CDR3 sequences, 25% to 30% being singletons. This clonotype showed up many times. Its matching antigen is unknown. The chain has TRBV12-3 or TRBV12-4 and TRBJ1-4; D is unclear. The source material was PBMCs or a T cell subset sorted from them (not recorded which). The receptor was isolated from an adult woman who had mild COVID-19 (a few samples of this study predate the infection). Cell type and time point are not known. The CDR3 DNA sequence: TGTGCCAGCAGTTTTGGGAATGAAAAACTGTTTTTT. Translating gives CASSFGNEKLFF.